This T cell receptor (beta chain) was recorded in a study of neurological immune-mediated disorders. Notes on the study in general: Among expanded clones, no CDR3 amino acid sequences were shared across subjects, a pattern suggesting private repertoires in all groups.

TCRdb called the 5' RACE reads again in MiXCR, with one record for every CDR3 protein. The data show roughly 49,000 distinct CDR3 sequences, with roughly 12% seen just once and 9% held by the top ten. Looked up from germline, CDR1 is MNHNY and CDR2 is SVGAGI (reference sequence). The CDR3 sequence is 12 residues long. The V end was cut by 0 bases, the J end by 6 bases, with 5 bases between. Time point noted: longitudinal time-point 3. This clonotype was counted at least ten times. Its antigen is as yet unknown. The sequenced material came from PBMCs. The chain is built from TRBV6-6 and TRBJ1-1; D is unresolved. The receptor comes from a male donor with HTLV-1-associated myelopathy (HAM/TSP). CDR3 residues: CASSYSTPEAFF. DNA for the CDR3: TGTGCCAGCAGTTACTCTACCCCTGAAGCTTTCTTT.